The 21 T cell receptor beta chains in this list originate from one sample, sequenced in a study of blood T cell repertoires in COVID-19. Repertoires were generated with immunoSEQ multiplex PCR, while TCRdb's copy carries only in-frame clones and drops some. This table has over 200,000 clones, 83% appearing once. Sequencing was performed on peripheral blood. The receptors stem from a woman aged 25 to 39 with COVID-19, enrolled during active disease.

The rearrangement uses TRBV7-9 and TRBJ2-2; D is ambiguous. The CDR3 loop spans 15 amino acids. Germline loops: CDR1 SEHNR, CDR2 FQNEAQ (reference sequence). Between the trimmed V and J ends, which lost 3 bases and 1 base, there was a span of 9 bases. The CDR3 nucleotides read TGTGCCAGCAGCTTTGGATCAGGGAACACCGGGGAGCTGTTTTTT. It specifies CASSFGSGNTGELFF.

The chain couples TRBV7-2 to TRBJ1-6; D call uncertain. V was cut by 5 bases and J by 4 bases, with 3 bases left in between. The CDR3 consists of 12 residues. Germline CDR1 is SGHTA and CDR2 is FQGNSA. CDR3 residues: CASSPYNSPLHF. CDR3 in DNA: TGTGCCAGCAGCCCTTATAATTCACCCCTCCACTTT.

This chain uses TRBV7-9 with TRBJ2-7, with TRBD1 identical over 7 bases. V lost 5 bases, J lost 1 base, and 2 bases stayed unmatched. Germline-derived CDR1 and CDR2 are SEHNR and FQNEAQ (reference sequence). The CDR3 covers 13 residues. In nucleotides, the CDR3 is TGTGCCAGCAGCACGGGACAGTCCTACGAGCAGTACTTC. Translation: CASSTGQSYEQYF.

The rearrangement uses TRBV6-5 and TRBJ2-1; TRBD2 agrees at 11 bases. V was pared by 2 bases and J by 5 bases, with 2 bases of the junction left unmatched. The CDR3 covers 15 residues. The V gene's germline CDR1 is MNHEY and CDR2 SVGAGI. The CDR3 loop is CASSYGGLADNEQFF. CDR3 nucleotides: TGTGCCAGCAGTTACGGGGGACTAGCGGACAATGAGCAGTTCTTC.

The gene calls are TRBV5-1 and TRBJ1-2; 9 positions match TRBD1. Germline V gene data show CDR1 as SGHRS and CDR2 as YFSETQ. Unmatched junction bases numbered 9, after V lost 3 bases and J lost 9 bases. The CDR3 loop spans 14 amino acids. The chain's CDR3 is CASSSSPGQGSYTF. CDR3 DNA: TGCGCCAGCAGCTCTTCTCCGGGACAGGGAAGCTACACCTTC. Drawing the rest from reference TRBV5-1 and TRBJ1-2, the complete variable domain is KAGVTQTPRYLIKTRGQQVTLSCSPISGHRSVSWYQQTPGQGLQFLFEYFSETQRNKGNFPGRFSGRQFSNSRSEMNVSTLELGDSALYLCASSSSPGQGSYTFGSGTRLTVV.

This rearrangement joins TRBV20-1 to TRBJ2-1, with a possible D match to TRBD2 (6 bases). The CDR3 contains 14 residues. CDR1 is DFQATT and CDR2 is SNEGSKA in the germline V gene (reference sequence). The V gene lost 3 bases and the J gene lost 5 bases, with 14 bases spanning the gap. The CDR3 DNA reads TGCAGTGCTAGTGGGGGTCGGGGGAACAATGAGCAGTTCTTC. This encodes CSASGGRGNNEQFF.

This chain connects TRBV5-4 to TRBJ1-2, with 10 bases that match TRBD1. Germline CDR1 and CDR2: SGHNT and YYREEE (reference sequence). The CDR3 has 14 amino acids. The junction had 7 bases not matched to a gene; V was cut back by 5 bases and J by 6 bases. The CDR3 here is CASSLTGGLDGYTF. CDR3 in DNA: TGTGCCAGCAGTCTGACAGGGGGCCTCGATGGCTACACCTTC.

V is TRBV7-9 and J is TRBJ2-1; 10 positions agree with TRBD2. Per germline, CDR1 SEHNR and CDR2 FQNEAQ (reference sequence). The length of the CDR3 is 17 residues. Unmatched junction bases numbered 10, after V lost 1 base and J lost 7 bases. Here the CDR3 DNA reads TGTGCCAGCAGCTTAGTCCTTCGGCTAGCGGGAGTGAATGAGCAGTTCTTC. It specifies CASSLVLRLAGVNEQFF.

V and J are TRBV19 and TRBJ1-5, with TRBD1 matching 8 bases. V trimming: 4 bases; J trimming: 9 bases; junction bases outside the gene matches: 14. The CDR3 is 16 amino acids. The germline gives CDR1 LNHDA, CDR2 SQIVND (reference sequence). This chain's CDR3 is CASSTQKGQVPRPQHF. In nucleotides, the CDR3 is TGTGCCAGTAGTACGCAAAAGGGACAGGTGCCGAGGCCCCAGCATTTT.

The table lists this clone with a few counts. This sequence joins TRBV12-3 or TRBV12-4 and TRBJ2-1, with D perhaps matching TRBD2 (5 bases). The CDR3 spans 13 residues. The germline V and J ends were trimmed by 7 bases and 9 bases, with 16 bases remaining between them. CDR3 coding DNA: TGTGCCAGCACCCTTGACTACGTCGGTGAGCAGTTCTTC. Amino acids: CASTLDYVGEQFF.

In its sample, this clone was seen once. The chain uses TRBV6-6 and TRBJ1-5; the D is unclear. The CDR3 is made up of 13 amino acids. Between the trimmed V and J ends, which lost 5 bases and 4 bases, there was a span of 9 bases. In germline, CDR1 is MNHNY, CDR2 SVGAGI (reference sequence). As DNA, the CDR3 is TGTGCCAGCAGTGACCTCAGGAATCAGCCCCAGCATTTT. This codes for CASSDLRNQPQHF.

J is TRBJ2-3 and V is TRBV21-1; the D segment call TRBD2 is taken from the table without a DNA check. TRBV21-1 is reported as a pseudogene. The CDR3 totals 18 residues. CDR3 sequence: CASSKEVVAGDSTDTQYF. The CDR3 DNA follows: TGTGCCAGCAGCAAAGAAGTAGTAGCGGGAGATAGCACAGATACGCAGTATTTT.

The rearrangement links TRBV11-3 to TRBJ2-2; unclear D gene. Looked up from germline, CDR1 is SGHNT and CDR2 is YENEEA. CDR3 length: 14 amino acids. The V gene lost 0 bases and the J gene lost 4 bases, with 6 bases spanning the gap. The CDR3 DNA reads TGTGCCAGCAGCTTAGATCTCGGCACCGGGGAGCTGTTTTTT. Translation: CASSLDLGTGELFF.

The J gene is TRBJ1-2, the V gene TRBV3-1 (or the pseudogene TRBV3-2), with D uncertain. Germline loops: CDR1 LGHDT, CDR2 YNNKEL (reference sequence). Trimming removed 1 base from V and 4 bases from J, with 13 bases in between. The CDR3 consists of 15 residues. The CDR3 region has the DNA TGTGCCAGCAGCCAAGGTGGAAGACAAGTCTATGGCTACACCTTC. As protein: CASSQGGRQVYGYTF.

The chain recombines TRBV24-1 with TRBJ2-3, with TRBD2 identical over 7 bases. CDR3 size: 11 residues. Germline V lookup: CDR1 KGHDR, CDR2 SFDVKD. V was pared by 9 bases and J by 7 bases, with 3 bases of the junction left unmatched. CDR3 coding DNA: TGTGCCACCGGACTAGACAATACGCAGTATTTT. This sequence encodes CATGLDNTQYF.

This sequence joins TRBV7-2 and TRBJ1-5, with 7 bases that match TRBD1. From germline, CDR1 is SGHTA and CDR2 FQGNSA. With V trimmed by 5 bases and J by 0 bases, 4 bases remained unmatched. The CDR3 has 15 amino acids. The CDR3 spells CASSLRTGSNQPQHF. The CDR3 DNA follows: TGTGCCAGCAGCCTGAGGACAGGTAGCAATCAGCCCCAGCATTTT.

The chain links TRBV2 to TRBJ2-5; 7 bases fit TRBD1. Germline CDR1 SNHLY, CDR2 FYNNEI. The CDR3 sequence is 19 residues long. Trimming cost V 8 bases and J 0 bases; bases outside gene matches: 21. The CDR3 spells CASPLGGGPRDRNQETQYF. CDR3 sequence (DNA): TGTGCCAGCCCTCTTGGGGGCGGGCCAAGGGACAGAAACCAAGAGACCCAGTACTTC.

DNA for the CDR3: TGTGCCAGCAGTTACTCGTCGGGCTCTGGAAACACCATATATTTT. It specifies CASSYSSGSGNTIYF. V gene TRBV6-6 combines with J gene TRBJ1-3; D ambiguous. CDR1 and CDR2 from the germline V gene are MNHNY and SVGAGI (reference sequence). Trimming removed 0 bases at V and 0 bases at J, with 6 bases between. The length of the CDR3 is 15 residues.

V and J are TRBV6-5 and TRBJ2-1, with 7 bases aligning to TRBD2. Germline V lookup: CDR1 MNHEY, CDR2 SVGAGI. J gave up 3 bases and V 5 bases, and 7 bases lay outside the gene matches. This CDR3 contains 15 residues. CDR3 in DNA: TGTGCCAGCAGTAACGGGGCTAGCGGCTACAATGAGCAGTTCTTC. Amino acids: CASSNGASGYNEQFF.

The chain combines TRBV9 with TRBJ1-6, with TRBD1 matching 12 bases. The germline V gene encodes CDR1 SGDLS and CDR2 YYNGEE. The V and J ends lost 2 bases and 11 bases, in that order; junction bases with no gene match: 5. This CDR3 is 15 amino acids long. CDR3 sequence reads: CASSVTGTGGPPLHF. The CDR3 nucleotides read TGTGCCAGCAGCGTTACCGGGACAGGGGGCCCACCCCTCCACTTT.

The chain couples TRBV2 to TRBJ2-3; maybe TRBD2 (6 bases). Trimming pared 4 bases from V and 6 bases from J, leaving 17 bases between. The CDR3 sequence is 15 residues long. From germline, CDR1 is SNHLY and CDR2 FYNNEI. CDR3 sequence: CASSADYALLDTQYF. The DNA for the CDR3 is TGTGCCAGCAGTGCGGACTACGCGCTTTTGGATACGCAGTATTTT. Based on the CDR3 plus reference TRBV2 and TRBJ2-3, the full variable domain is EPEVTQTPSHQVTQMGQEVILRCVPISNHLYFYWYRQILGQKVEFLVSFYNNEISEKSEIFDDQFSVERPDGSNFTLKIRSTKLEDSAMYFCASSADYALLDTQYFGPGTRLTVL.